A single sample gave rise to the 2 T cell receptor beta chains below, sequenced in a study of naive and memory T cell subsets. The beta constant-region primer was an equimolar mix of two oligonucleotides covering TRBC1 and TRBC2. TCRdb passed the UMI-ligation and nested PCR reads through MiXCR, listing each CDR3 protein once. The table shows tens of thousands of distinct CDR3 sequences, with over 7% occurring only once. What was sequenced was central memory CD4+ T cells from blood. The origin of the receptors is a human donor in good health.

This clonotype has at least ten counts. The chain employs TRBV12-3 or TRBV12-4 and TRBJ2-1, with 7 positions matching TRBD2. The CDR3 contains 15 residues. V trimming: 2 bases; J trimming: 7 bases; junction bases outside the gene matches: 8. The CDR3 sequence: CASSLIRREWNEQFF. The CDR3 DNA reads TGTGCCAGCAGTTTAATCAGGCGGGAGTGGAATGAGCAGTTCTTC.

This clonotype was observed many times. The chain combines TRBV12-3 or TRBV12-4 with TRBJ1-4; perhaps TRBD1 as D (6 bases). The CDR3 is made up of 14 amino acids. V dropped 6 bases and J dropped 7 bases, with 15 bases sitting between them. In nucleotides, the CDR3 is TGTGCCAGCAGCCTGGACAGCCAGGGTGAAAAACTGTTTTTT. This gives the protein CASSLDSQGEKLFF.